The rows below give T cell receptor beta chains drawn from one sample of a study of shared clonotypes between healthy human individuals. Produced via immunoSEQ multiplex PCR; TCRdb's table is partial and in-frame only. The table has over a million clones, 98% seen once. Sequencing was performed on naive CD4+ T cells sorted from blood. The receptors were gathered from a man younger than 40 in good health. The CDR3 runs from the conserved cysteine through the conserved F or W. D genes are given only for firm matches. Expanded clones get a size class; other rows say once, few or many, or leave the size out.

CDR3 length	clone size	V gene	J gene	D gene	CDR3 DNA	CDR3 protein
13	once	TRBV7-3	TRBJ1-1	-	TGTGCCAGCAGCTTAGGGGGGATCACTGAAGCTTTCTTT	CASSLGGITEAFF
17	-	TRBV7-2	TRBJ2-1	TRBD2	TGTGCCAGCAGCTTACGGGGACTAGCGGGGCCCCCCAATGAGCAGTTCTTC	CASSLRGLAGPPNEQFF
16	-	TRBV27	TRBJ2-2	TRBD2	TGTGCCAGCAGCCCTAGCGGGAGGGCCTATTCCGGGGAGCTGTTTTTT	CASSPSGRAYSGELFF
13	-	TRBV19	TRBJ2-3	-	TGTGCCAGTAGTCTTAGTACCACAGATACGCAGTATTTT	CASSLSTTDTQYF
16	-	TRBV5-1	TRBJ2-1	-	TGCGCCAGCAGCTTGGGGTGGGGGGATTCCTACAATGAGCAGTTCTTC	CASSLGWGDSYNEQFF
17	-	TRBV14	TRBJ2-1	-	TGTGCCAGCAGCCTGATCACGGGCGGAATAGGCTACAATGAGCAGTTCTTC	CASSLITGGIGYNEQFF
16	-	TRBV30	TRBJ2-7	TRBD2	TGTGCCTGGACACCAGGGACTAGCGGGAGGGGGGGCGAGCAGTACTTC	CAWTPGTSGRGGEQYF
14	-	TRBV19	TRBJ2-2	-	TGTGCCAGTAGTATATCGGTAAACGCCGGGGAGCTGTTTTTT	CASSISVNAGELFF
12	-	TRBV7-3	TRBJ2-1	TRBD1	TGTGCCAGCAGCCGGGACAGGGTTGAGCAGTTCTTC	CASSRDRVEQFF
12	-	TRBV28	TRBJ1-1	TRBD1	TGTGCCAGCAGAGCAGGGGGCGCGGCGGCTTTCTTT	CASRAGGAAAFF
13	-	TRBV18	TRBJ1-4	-	TGTGCCAGCTCATCCGGGGGCAGTGAAAAACTGTTTTTT	CASSSGGSEKLFF
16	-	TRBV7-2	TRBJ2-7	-	TGTGCCAGCAGCTCAAAGGACAGAATACTCTCCTACGAGCAGTACTTC	CASSSKDRILSYEQYF
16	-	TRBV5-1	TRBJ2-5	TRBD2	TGCGCCAGCAGCTTGACCTTAGCGGGAGGCACAGAGACCCAGTACTTC	CASSLTLAGGTETQYF
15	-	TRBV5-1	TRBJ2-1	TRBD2	TGCGCCAGCAGCCGGGGGGATGCGGGGTACAATGAGCAGTTCTTC	CASSRGDAGYNEQFF
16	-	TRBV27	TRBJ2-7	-	TGTGCCAGCATTGGTTTTGCGGGGGCCGGCTCCTACGAGCAGTACTTC	CASIGFAGAGSYEQYF
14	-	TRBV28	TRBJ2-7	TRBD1	TGTGCCAGCAGGGTCGGGACAGTAACCTACGAGCAGTACTTC	CASRVGTVTYEQYF